This passage covers 20 T cell receptor beta chains from one sample sequenced in a study of siplizumab effects on memory and regulatory T cells. Sequenced by immunoSEQ multiplex PCR; TCRdb stores in-frame clones only, minus some. The sample includes 70,000 to 100,000 clones, roughly 93% of them seen just once. The sequenced sample was CD8+ T cells sorted from blood. The receptors were gathered from a human donor in good health.

This chain links TRBV19 with TRBJ1-2, with D hard to call. V gave up 0 bases and J gave up 8 bases, with 13 bases separating them. Per germline, CDR1 LNHDA and CDR2 SQIVND (reference sequence). This CDR3 is built from 14 residues. The CDR3 sequence: CASSIDVGSLGYTF. The CDR3 DNA reads as TGTGCCAGTAGTATAGATGTTGGCAGCTTGGGCTACACCTTC. The variable domain in full, with the rest retrieved from reference TRBV19 and TRBJ1-2, is DGGITQSPKYLFRKEGQNVTLSCEQNLNHDAMYWYRQDPGQGLRLIYYSQIVNDFQKGDIAEGYSVSREKKESFPLTVTSAQKNPTAFYLCASSIDVGSLGYTFGSGTRLTVV.

This chain connects TRBV11-3 to TRBJ2-7; TRBD2 is a possible D gene (5 bases). Germline V gene lookup returns CDR1 SGHNT and CDR2 YENEEA. The V end lost 4 bases, the J end lost 0 bases, and 7 bases lay between the germline ends. The CDR3 spans 13 residues. The CDR3 reads CASSSRDSYEQYF. The CDR3 nucleotides are TGTGCCAGCAGCTCCCGGGACTCCTACGAGCAGTACTTC.

This chain connects TRBV30 to TRBJ2-1; D is undetermined. This CDR3 region has 15 residues. Trimming took 2 bases from V and 5 from J, leaving 16 bases between them. Germline assignment: CDR1 GTSNPN and CDR2 SVGIG (reference sequence). The CDR3 here is CAWSFVPGWDNEQFF. CDR3 sequence (DNA): TGTGCCTGGAGTTTTGTTCCCGGGTGGGACAATGAGCAGTTCTTC.

The V and J genes are TRBV27 and TRBJ2-7; no clear D. CDR3 length: 13 amino acids. Per germline, CDR1 MNHEY and CDR2 SMNVEV (reference sequence). V lost 7 bases and J lost 5, with 15 bases in between. This chain's CDR3 is CASNGPGDNEQYF. CDR3 DNA sequence: TGTGCCAGCAACGGACCTGGGGATAACGAGCAGTACTTC.

The chain uses TRBV6-1 and TRBJ1-2; 7 positions agree with TRBD1. Trimming removed 6 bases from V and 3 bases from J; junction bases left unmatched: 4. The CDR3 sequence is 13 residues long. The germline V gene encodes CDR1 MNHNS and CDR2 SASEGT. Here the CDR3 DNA reads TGTGCCAGCAGAGGAACAGGGGACTATGGCTACACCTTC. Protein product: CASRGTGDYGYTF.

This clone was seen only once. The chain uses TRBV7-9 and TRBJ2-7; 9 bases map to TRBD1. The CDR3 is 18 residues long. Unmatched junction bases numbered 17, after V lost 5 bases and J lost 3 bases. Germline V CDR1 and CDR2: SEHNR, FQNEAQ (reference sequence). The DNA for the CDR3 is TGTGCCAGCAGCCCCCGACCAGGTATACAGGGGGCGGGCTACGAGCAGTACTTC. Amino acid sequence: CASSPRPGIQGAGYEQYF.

The V and J genes are TRBV7-9 and TRBJ2-3; no firm D call. CDR1 and CDR2 (germline): SEHNR, FQNEAQ (reference sequence). Trimming shortened V by 6 bases and J by 2 bases, and 9 bases separated the two germline ends. This CDR3 has 13 amino acids. The CDR3 loop reads CASRMTYTDTQYF. CDR3 nucleotides: TGTGCCAGCAGAATGACATACACAGATACGCAGTATTTT.

The chain has TRBV7-9 and TRBJ2-2, with D possibly TRBD2 on 6 matching bases. Germline V gives CDR1 SEHNR, CDR2 FQNEAQ (reference sequence). CDR3 length equals 12 residues. V was shortened by 6 bases and J by 6 bases, with 8 bases between the two germline ends. CDR3 coding DNA: TGTGCCAGCAGGGAGGGGTCCGGGGAGCTGTTTTTT. It specifies CASREGSGELFF.

V is TRBV11-2 and J is TRBJ2-5; weak D call: TRBD1 (6 bases). Germline V lookup: CDR1 SGHAT, CDR2 FQNNGV. V dropped 1 base and J dropped 5 bases, with 14 bases sitting between them. The CDR3 has 15 residues. The CDR3 reads CASSLVSRGGETQYF. The CDR3 nucleotides are TGTGCCAGCAGCTTAGTGTCCAGGGGTGGGGAGACCCAGTACTTC.

The chain links TRBV11-2 to TRBJ1-1; 10 bases fit TRBD1. This CDR3 region has 16 residues. Looked up from germline, CDR1 is SGHAT and CDR2 is FQNNGV. V was pared by 3 bases and J by 5 bases, with 9 bases of the junction left unmatched. Here the CDR3 reads CASSLGQGLAATEAFF. The CDR3 bases are TGTGCCAGCAGCTTGGGACAGGGGTTAGCTGCGACTGAAGCTTTCTTT.

The genes are TRBV20-1 and TRBJ1-1; TRBD1 aligns across 7 bases. From germline, CDR1 is DFQATT and CDR2 SNEGSKA (reference sequence). The V gene end was trimmed by 8 bases and the J gene end by 3 bases; junction bases not matched to a gene: 3. This CDR3 comprises 11 residues. The CDR3 reads CSTTGDTEAFF. As DNA, the CDR3 is TGCAGTACAACAGGGGACACTGAAGCTTTCTTT.

The chain carries TRBV4-3 and TRBJ1-5; perhaps TRBD1 as D (6 bases). The V end lost 0 bases, the J end lost 6 bases, and 12 bases lay between the germline ends. Germline assignment: CDR1 LGHNA and CDR2 YSLEER. The CDR3 runs 15 residues. The CDR3 loop is CASSQDLGGGQPQHF. CDR3 coding DNA: TGCGCCAGCAGCCAAGATTTAGGGGGTGGTCAGCCCCAGCATTTT.

This clone showed up just once. The rearrangement joins TRBV5-4 to TRBJ1-2; D call uncertain. The CDR3 runs 12 residues. Looked up from germline, CDR1 is SGHNT and CDR2 is YYREEE (reference sequence). Trimming took 0 bases from V and 7 from J, leaving 7 bases between them. CDR3 loop: CASSLALAGYTF. The CDR3 DNA sequence: TGTGCCAGCAGCTTGGCCTTAGCTGGCTACACCTTC. Together with reference TRBV5-4 and TRBJ1-2, the CDR3 gives the full variable domain: ETGVTQSPTHLIKTRGQQVTLRCSSQSGHNTVSWYQQALGQGPQFIFQYYREEENGRGNFPPRFSGLQFPNYSSELNVNALELDDSALYLCASSLALAGYTFGSGTRLTVV.

V usage is TRBV7-9 and J usage is TRBJ2-1; D unresolved. The CDR3 loop spans 11 amino acids. Germline lookup yields CDR1 SEHNR and CDR2 FQNEAQ (reference sequence). The V and J ends lost 5 bases and 9 bases respectively, with 8 bases between them. CDR3: CASSPTTEQFF. CDR3 DNA sequence: TGTGCCAGCAGCCCTACGACTGAGCAGTTCTTC.

This clone showed up just once. The chain couples TRBV9 to TRBJ2-3; no clear D. The CDR3 loop spans 16 amino acids. V lost 0 bases and J 2 bases, leaving 13 bases between the germline ends. Germline assignment: CDR1 SGDLS and CDR2 YYNGEE. The CDR3 coding sequence is TGTGCCAGCAGCGTAGCTTCCTGGACGCCCACAGATACGCAGTATTTT. Its protein product is CASSVASWTPTDTQYF.

J is TRBJ2-4 and V is TRBV11-2, with D tentatively TRBD2 (5 bases). CDR1 is SGHAT and CDR2 is FQNNGV in the germline V gene. Between the trimmed V and J ends, which lost 0 bases and 6 bases, there was a span of 15 bases. This CDR3 contains 16 residues. The CDR3 region has the DNA TGTGCCAGCAGCTTAGAGCCCGGAGCCCGGGGAAACATTCAGTACTTC. Amino acids: CASSLEPGARGNIQYF.

About this clone itself: Other DNA sequences within the sample encode an identical CDR3. V is TRBV27 and J is TRBJ1-1, with D uncertain. The CDR3 totals 13 residues. Between the trimmed V and J ends, which lost 3 bases and 5 bases, there was a span of 10 bases. Germline V lookup: CDR1 MNHEY, CDR2 SMNVEV (reference sequence). The CDR3 loop is CASSLGGRTEAFF. As DNA, the CDR3 is TGTGCCAGCAGTTTGGGAGGAAGAACTGAAGCTTTCTTT.

The chain carries TRBV5-1 and TRBJ2-7; D might be TRBD1 (6 bases). From germline, CDR1 is SGHRS and CDR2 YFSETQ. The length of the CDR3 is 11 residues. Trimming stripped 8 bases from V and 3 bases from J, with 9 bases between. The CDR3 loop reads CASRQDYEQYF. In nucleotides, the CDR3 is TGCGCCAGTAGACAGGACTACGAGCAGTACTTC.

This clone appeared a single time. The gene calls are TRBV27 and TRBJ2-1; D unclear. This CDR3 has 13 residues. CDR1 is MNHEY, CDR2 SMNVEV, per germline (reference sequence). With 3 bases removed from V and 7 bases from J, the gap between germline ends came to 10 bases. CDR3 nucleotides: TGTGCCAGCAGTTTTGATCCTAGGAATGAGCAGTTCTTC. This gives the protein CASSFDPRNEQFF.

The chain couples TRBV9 to TRBJ1-1; D perhaps matches TRBD1 (5 bases). Germline lookup yields CDR1 SGDLS and CDR2 YYNGEE. The CDR3 loop spans 13 amino acids. Trimming took 0 bases from V and 5 from J, leaving 8 bases between them. This CDR3 is CASSVGGETEAFF. The CDR3 nucleotides read TGTGCCAGCAGCGTAGGGGGGGAAACTGAAGCTTTCTTT.